Each of the 21 T cell receptor beta chains below was sequenced from the same sample in a study of blood T cell repertoires in COVID-19. The assay was immunoSEQ multiplex PCR, and TCRdb's table has in-frame clones only and misses some. Here the sample spans 170,000 or so clones, roughly 84% being singletons. The sample comprised peripheral blood. These receptors were collected from a man between 18 and 35 years old with active or convalescent COVID-19.

The chain is built from TRBV10-3 and TRBJ1-5, with a possible D match to TRBD1 (5 bases). Germline assignment: CDR1 ENHRY and CDR2 SYGVKD. V shed 2 bases and J shed 6 bases, with 11 bases lying between them. The CDR3 is 14 amino acids. The CDR3 DNA follows: TGTGCCATCAGTGAGGCGGGGGGGGTTCAGCCCCAGCATTTT. Encoded protein: CAISEAGGVQPQHF.

This clone was counted once. The rearrangement uses TRBV7-2 and TRBJ2-1; 8 bases line up with TRBD2. The CDR3 extends over 15 amino acids. Germline CDR1 is SGHTA and CDR2 is FQGNSA. V was clipped by 4 bases and J by 2 bases; unmatched bases: 4. The CDR3 region has the DNA TGTGCCAGCAGCTCCGCGGGGGGCGCCTACAATGAGCAGTTCTTC. Translation: CASSSAGGAYNEQFF.

This clone was counted once. The rearrangement joins TRBV19 to TRBJ2-3; D uncertain. The V gene's germline CDR1 is LNHDA and CDR2 SQIVND (reference sequence). The CDR3 extends over 15 amino acids. V lost 8 bases and J lost 2, with 17 bases in between. DNA for the CDR3: TGTGCCAGTGGCTCCGGGTTTCTCTACACAGATACGCAGTATTTT. This encodes CASGSGFLYTDTQYF.

The genes are TRBV19 and TRBJ1-2; unclear D gene. CDR1 is LNHDA and CDR2 is SQIVND in the germline V gene (reference sequence). V was trimmed by 5 bases and J by 4 bases, leaving 23 bases between them. The CDR3 runs to 17 residues. CDR3 nucleotide sequence: TGTGCCAGTAGTCCCTCAACTACGGAGGCTTCCCTCTATGGCTACACCTTC. Its translation: CASSPSTTEASLYGYTF.

Points on this clone: The same CDR3 arises from other DNA sequences in this sample as well. As DNA, the CDR3 is TGTGCCAGCAGTCTAGATACGTACGAGCAGTACTTC. This gives the protein CASSLDTYEQYF. The chain is built from TRBV7-2 and TRBJ2-7; no clear D. Germline CDR1 is SGHTA and CDR2 is FQGNSA. Between the trimmed V and J ends, which lost 6 bases and 4 bases, there was a span of 10 bases. This CDR3 has 12 amino acids.

This chain connects TRBV10-3 to TRBJ1-2, with D possibly being TRBD1 (5 bases). Germline CDR1 and CDR2: ENHRY and SYGVKD. This CDR3 contains 13 residues. V was pared by 4 bases and J by 8 bases, with 14 bases between. CDR3 sequence: CAISAATASGYTF. For the CDR3, the DNA is TGTGCCATCAGTGCCGCGACAGCCTCAGGCTACACCTTC.

The chain uses TRBV6-5 and TRBJ1-2; 7 nucleotides line up with TRBD1. Germline CDR1 MNHEY, CDR2 SVGAGI. The CDR3 length is 14 residues. The V gene end was trimmed by 7 bases and the J gene end by 4 bases; junction bases not matched to a gene: 9. CDR3 coding DNA: TGTGCCAGCAAACCCGGACAGGTGGCCTATGGCTACACCTTC. Translating gives CASKPGQVAYGYTF.

V is TRBV7-2 and J is TRBJ2-1; perhaps TRBD2 as D (7 bases). Trimming took off 6 bases at V and 7 bases at J, with 13 bases between the two ends. The CDR3 has 13 residues. Germline assignment: CDR1 SGHTA and CDR2 FQGNSA. The CDR3 bases are TGTGCCAGCAGGGAAGGGGGGGGGAATGAGCAGTTCTTC. Its translation is CASREGGGNEQFF.

CDR3: CASSLDHGGQYGYTF. CDR3 coding DNA: TGTGCCAGCAGCTTGGACCACGGGGGGCAGTATGGCTACACCTTC. The rearrangement links TRBV5-4 to TRBJ1-2, with D possibly being TRBD1 (6 bases). This CDR3 contains 15 residues. The ends were cut back, 0 bases at V and 5 bases at J, with 14 bases in the middle. Germline-derived CDR1 and CDR2 are SGHNT and YYREEE (reference sequence).

The V gene is TRBV7-8, the J gene TRBJ1-2; no clear D. V was shortened by 5 bases and J by 0 bases, with 7 bases between the two germline ends. The germline CDR1 and CDR2 sequences are SGHVS and FQNEAQ. The CDR3 totals 13 residues. CDR3 sequence reads: CASSRTSNYGYTF. The CDR3 coding sequence is TGTGCCAGCAGCAGAACATCTAACTATGGCTACACCTTC.

This rearrangement joins TRBV2 to TRBJ2-1; the match to TRBD2 covers 7 bases. The CDR3 length is 13 residues. The junction had 1 base not matched to a gene; V was cut back by 8 bases and J by 0 bases. Germline lookup yields CDR1 SNHLY and CDR2 FYNNEI. Written as DNA, the CDR3 is TGTGCCAGCGGGAGGGCCTCCTACAATGAGCAGTTCTTC. Translated: CASGRASYNEQFF.

This chain links TRBV29-1 with TRBJ2-7, with 9 bases lining up with TRBD1. J lost 2 bases, V lost 2 bases, and 7 bases had no gene match. Germline V gene sequence: CDR1 SQVTM, CDR2 ANQGSEA. The CDR3 has 15 amino acids. CDR3 protein: CSVERMGDRAYEQYF. DNA of the CDR3: TGCAGCGTTGAACGGATGGGGGACAGGGCCTACGAGCAGTACTTC.

The rearrangement uses TRBV6-5 and TRBJ2-2; a possible D gene is TRBD1 (6 bases). The germline CDR1 and CDR2 sequences are MNHEY and SVGAGI. The V and J ends lost 4 bases and 1 base respectively, with 10 bases between them. The CDR3 totals 15 residues. The chain's CDR3 is CASSLPGQNTGELFF. For the CDR3, the DNA is TGTGCCAGCAGTTTGCCGGGACAGAACACCGGGGAGCTGTTTTTT.

The chain links TRBV6-2 or TRBV6-3 to TRBJ2-7; 9 nucleotides align to TRBD2. V dropped 0 bases and J dropped 4; count of bases not matched to a gene: 7. CDR3 size: 16 residues. Germline values: CDR1 MNHEY, CDR2 SVGEGT. The CDR3 DNA is TGTGCCAGCAGTTACTCAGGGCTAGCGGGACAATACGAGCAGTACTTC. Amino acid sequence: CASSYSGLAGQYEQYF.

J is TRBJ2-4 and V is TRBV5-4; D gene unclear. V was clipped by 2 bases and J by 0 bases, with 12 bases between them. Germline V CDR1 and CDR2: SGHNT, YYREEE (reference sequence). The CDR3 spans 16 residues. In DNA, the CDR3 is TGTGCCAGCAGCTTAAGCCTTTCCCAAGCCAAAAACATTCAGTACTTC. Its translation is CASSLSLSQAKNIQYF.

V gene TRBV5-1 combines with J gene TRBJ2-5, with TRBD1 matching over 10 bases. The J segment lost 5 bases and the V segment lost 0 bases, leaving 1 base of the junction unmatched. Germline CDR1 SGHRS, CDR2 YFSETQ. The CDR3 has 14 amino acids. Here the CDR3 DNA reads TGCGCCAGCAGCTTGGGACAGGGGGCGGAGACCCAGTACTTC. Amino acid sequence: CASSLGQGAETQYF.

This chain links TRBV10-2 with TRBJ1-4; 8 bases agree with TRBD1. Trimming cost V 5 bases and J 4 bases; bases outside gene matches: 6. This CDR3 comprises 15 residues. CDR1 is WSHSY, CDR2 SAAADI, per germline. CDR3: CASSTTGGLNEKLFF. The CDR3 region has the DNA TGCGCCAGCAGTACAACAGGGGGACTTAATGAAAAACTGTTTTTT.

This clone came up a few times. The rearrangement joins TRBV4-3 to TRBJ2-3; 7 nucleotides line up with TRBD1. The CDR3 is made up of 14 amino acids. V lost 2 bases to trimming and J lost 4 bases; unmatched junction nucleotides: 3. The germline V gene has CDR1 LGHNA and CDR2 YSLEER. CDR3 amino acids: CASSQQTGSDTQYF. CDR3 nucleotide sequence: TGCGCCAGCAGCCAACAGACAGGGTCAGATACGCAGTATTTT.

The table lists this clone with many counts. This sample includes further DNA sequences coding for the same CDR3. The chain links TRBV27 to TRBJ2-1; TRBD2 matches 12 bases. This CDR3 has 15 residues. With 6 bases clipped from V and 3 bases from J, the junction kept 3 bases outside the gene matches. Germline-derived CDR1 and CDR2 are MNHEY and SMNVEV (reference sequence). For the CDR3, the DNA is TGTGCCAGCAGACCACTAGCGGGAGGCTACAATGAGCAGTTCTTC. Translated, it gives CASRPLAGGYNEQFF.

The rearrangement uses TRBV10-3 and TRBJ1-2; 8 bases are shared with TRBD1. The ends lost 4 bases at V and 6 bases at J; junction bases unmatched: 4. CDR1 ENHRY and CDR2 SYGVKD come from the germline V gene. This CDR3 has 13 residues. DNA of the CDR3: TGTGCCATCAGTGGAGGACAGGGAAATGGCTACACCTTC. It yields the protein CAISGGQGNGYTF.

V gene TRBV27 combines with J gene TRBJ1-2, with D perhaps matching TRBD1 (6 bases). In germline, CDR1 is MNHEY, CDR2 SMNVEV (reference sequence). This CDR3 has 17 amino acids. Trimming removed 8 bases from V and 4 bases from J, with 26 bases in between. The CDR3 DNA is TGTGCCAGCGGTTCTACGGCAGGGGAAGGGGTCCTCTATGGCTACACCTTC. Amino acid sequence: CASGSTAGEGVLYGYTF.